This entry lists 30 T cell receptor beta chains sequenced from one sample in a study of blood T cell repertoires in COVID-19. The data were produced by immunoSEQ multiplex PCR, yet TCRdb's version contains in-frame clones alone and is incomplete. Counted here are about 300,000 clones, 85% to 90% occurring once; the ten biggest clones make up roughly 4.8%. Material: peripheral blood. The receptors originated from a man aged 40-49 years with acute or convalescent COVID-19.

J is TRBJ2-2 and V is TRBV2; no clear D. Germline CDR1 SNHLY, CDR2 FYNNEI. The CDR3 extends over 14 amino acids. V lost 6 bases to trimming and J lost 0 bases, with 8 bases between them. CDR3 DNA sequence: TGTGCCAGCAGGGGCTCCGCGAACACCGGGGAGCTGTTTTTT. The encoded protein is CASRGSANTGELFF.

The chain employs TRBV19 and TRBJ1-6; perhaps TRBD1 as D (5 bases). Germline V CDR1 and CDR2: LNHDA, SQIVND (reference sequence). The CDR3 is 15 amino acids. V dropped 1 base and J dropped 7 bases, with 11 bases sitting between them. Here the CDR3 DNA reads TGTGCCAGTAGTATAGCTAGGACACCAAATTCACCCCTCCACTTT. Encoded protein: CASSIARTPNSPLHF.

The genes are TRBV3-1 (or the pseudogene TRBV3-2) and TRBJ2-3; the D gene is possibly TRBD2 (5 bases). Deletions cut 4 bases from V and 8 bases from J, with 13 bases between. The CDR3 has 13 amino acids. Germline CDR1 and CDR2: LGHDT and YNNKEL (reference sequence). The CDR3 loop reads CASSRQLVGTQYF. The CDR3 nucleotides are TGTGCCAGCAGCCGCCAACTAGTCGGTACGCAGTATTTT.

The CDR3 here is CASSGQQGYGYTF. The CDR3 DNA is TGTGCCAGCAGTGGCCAGCAGGGCTATGGCTACACCTTC. The genes are TRBV12-3 or TRBV12-4 and TRBJ1-2, with a tentative D call TRBD1 (5 bases). Trimming took off 5 bases at V and 4 bases at J, with 11 bases between the two ends. The CDR3 sequence is 13 residues long.

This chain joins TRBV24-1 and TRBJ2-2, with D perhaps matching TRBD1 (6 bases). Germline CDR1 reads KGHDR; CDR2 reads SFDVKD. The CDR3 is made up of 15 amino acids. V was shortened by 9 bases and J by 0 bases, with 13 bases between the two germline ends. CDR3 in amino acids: CATGQTGSNTGELFF. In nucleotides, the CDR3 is TGTGCCACCGGACAGACAGGTTCGAACACCGGGGAGCTGTTTTTT.

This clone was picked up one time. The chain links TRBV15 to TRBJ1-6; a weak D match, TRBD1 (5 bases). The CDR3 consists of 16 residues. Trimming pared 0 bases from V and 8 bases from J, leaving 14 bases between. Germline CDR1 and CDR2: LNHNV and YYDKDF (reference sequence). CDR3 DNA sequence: TGTGCCACCAGCAGAGAGGGAGTACGGGGGGATTCACCCCTCCACTTT. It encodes CATSREGVRGDSPLHF.

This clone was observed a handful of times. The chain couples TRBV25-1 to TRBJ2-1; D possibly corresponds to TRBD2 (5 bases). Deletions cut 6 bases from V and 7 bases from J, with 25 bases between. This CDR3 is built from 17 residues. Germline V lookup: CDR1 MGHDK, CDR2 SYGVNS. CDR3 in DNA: TGTGCCAGCAGCCTTCCCGGGTCCCCTTTCCGCGGGAATGAGCAGTTCTTC. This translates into CASSLPGSPFRGNEQFF. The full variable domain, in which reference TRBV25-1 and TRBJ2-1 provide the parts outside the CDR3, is EADIYQTPRYLVIGTGKKITLECSQTMGHDKMYWYQQDPGMELHLIHYSYGVNSTEKGDLSSESTVSRIRTEHFPLTLESARPSHTSQYLCASSLPGSPFRGNEQFFGPGTRLTVL.

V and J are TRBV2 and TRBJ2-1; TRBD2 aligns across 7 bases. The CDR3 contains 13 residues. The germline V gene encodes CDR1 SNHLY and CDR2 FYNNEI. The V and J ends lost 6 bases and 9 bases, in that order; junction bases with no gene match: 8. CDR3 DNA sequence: TGTGCCAGCAGCTCACTGTCGGGAGGTGAGCAGTTCTTC. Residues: CASSSLSGGEQFF.

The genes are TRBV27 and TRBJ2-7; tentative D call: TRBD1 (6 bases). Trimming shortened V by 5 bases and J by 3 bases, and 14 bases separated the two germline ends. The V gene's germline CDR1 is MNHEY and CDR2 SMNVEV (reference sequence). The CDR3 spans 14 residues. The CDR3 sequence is CASSPNYRDYEQYF. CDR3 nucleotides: TGTGCCAGCAGTCCCAACTACAGGGACTACGAGCAGTACTTC.

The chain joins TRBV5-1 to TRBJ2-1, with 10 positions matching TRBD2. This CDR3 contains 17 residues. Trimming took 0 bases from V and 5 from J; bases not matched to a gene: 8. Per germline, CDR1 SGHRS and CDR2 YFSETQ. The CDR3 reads CASSLAPSAGGNNEQFF. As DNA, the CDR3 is TGCGCCAGCAGCTTGGCTCCCTCAGCGGGGGGGAACAATGAGCAGTTCTTC. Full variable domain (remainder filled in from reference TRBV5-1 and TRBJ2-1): KAGVTQTPRYLIKTRGQQVTLSCSPISGHRSVSWYQQTPGQGLQFLFEYFSETQRNKGNFPGRFSGRQFSNSRSEMNVSTLELGDSALYLCASSLAPSAGGNNEQFFGPGTRLTVL.

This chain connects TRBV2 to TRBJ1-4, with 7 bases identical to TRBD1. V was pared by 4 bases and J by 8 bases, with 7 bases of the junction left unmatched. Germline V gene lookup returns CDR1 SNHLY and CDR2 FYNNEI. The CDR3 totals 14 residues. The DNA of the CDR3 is TGTGCCAGCAGTGGACAGGGTTTAATCGAAAAACTGTTTTTT. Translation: CASSGQGLIEKLFF.

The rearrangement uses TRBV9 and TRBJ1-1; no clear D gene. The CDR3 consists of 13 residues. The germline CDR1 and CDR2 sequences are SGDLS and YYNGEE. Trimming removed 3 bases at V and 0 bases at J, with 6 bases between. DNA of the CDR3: TGTGCCAGCAGCGGCAGGTTGAACACTGAAGCTTTCTTT. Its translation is CASSGRLNTEAFF. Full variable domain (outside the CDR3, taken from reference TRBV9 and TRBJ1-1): DSGVTQTPKHLITATGQRVTLRCSPRSGDLSVYWYQQSLDQGLQFLIQYYNGEERAKGNILERFSAQQFPDLHSELNLSSLELGDSALYFCASSGRLNTEAFFGQGTRLTVV.

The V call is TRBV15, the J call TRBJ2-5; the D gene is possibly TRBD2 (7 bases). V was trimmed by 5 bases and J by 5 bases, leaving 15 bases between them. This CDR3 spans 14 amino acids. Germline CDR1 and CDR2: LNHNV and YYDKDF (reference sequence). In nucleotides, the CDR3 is TGTGCCACCAGCGGAGGGGGGGAGGAGGAGACCCAGTACTTC. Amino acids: CATSGGGEEETQYF.

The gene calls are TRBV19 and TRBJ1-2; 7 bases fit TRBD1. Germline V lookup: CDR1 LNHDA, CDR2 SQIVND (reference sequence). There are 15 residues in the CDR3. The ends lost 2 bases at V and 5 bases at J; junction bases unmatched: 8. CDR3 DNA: TGTGCCAGTAGTATAACAGGGGCAGGGTTTTATGGCTACACCTTC. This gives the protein CASSITGAGFYGYTF. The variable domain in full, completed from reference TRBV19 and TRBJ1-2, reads DGGITQSPKYLFRKEGQNVTLSCEQNLNHDAMYWYRQDPGQGLRLIYYSQIVNDFQKGDIAEGYSVSREKKESFPLTVTSAQKNPTAFYLCASSITGAGFYGYTFGSGTRLTVV.

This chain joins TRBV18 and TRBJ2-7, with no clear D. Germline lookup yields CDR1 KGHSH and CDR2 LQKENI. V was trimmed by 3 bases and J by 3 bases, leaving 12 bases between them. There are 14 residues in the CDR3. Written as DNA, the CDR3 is TGTGCCAGCTCACCCTCGGTCGGAGACTACGAGCAGTACTTC. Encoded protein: CASSPSVGDYEQYF.

DNA of the CDR3: TGTGCCAGCAGCGGCAGGACAGGGGGCCTTGGCTACACCTTC. It encodes CASSGRTGGLGYTF. This chain connects TRBV6-5 to TRBJ1-2; TRBD1 matches at 11 bases. V shed 6 bases and J 7 bases; nucleotides not matched to a gene: 7. In germline, CDR1 is MNHEY, CDR2 SVGAGI. The CDR3 is 14 amino acids.

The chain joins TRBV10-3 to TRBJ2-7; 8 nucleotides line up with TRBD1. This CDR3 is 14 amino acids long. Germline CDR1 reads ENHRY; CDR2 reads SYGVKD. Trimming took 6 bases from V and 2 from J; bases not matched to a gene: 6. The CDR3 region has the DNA TGTGCCATCAGCGGACAGGGCGGGCCCTACGAGCAGTACTTC. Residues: CAISGQGGPYEQYF.

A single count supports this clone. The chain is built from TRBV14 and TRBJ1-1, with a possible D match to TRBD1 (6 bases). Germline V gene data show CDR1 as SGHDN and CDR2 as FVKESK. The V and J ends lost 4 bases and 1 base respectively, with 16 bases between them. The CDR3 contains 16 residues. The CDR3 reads CASSPSLGGANTEAFF. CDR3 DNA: TGTGCCAGCAGCCCCTCCCTAGGGGGGGCGAACACTGAAGCTTTCTTT.

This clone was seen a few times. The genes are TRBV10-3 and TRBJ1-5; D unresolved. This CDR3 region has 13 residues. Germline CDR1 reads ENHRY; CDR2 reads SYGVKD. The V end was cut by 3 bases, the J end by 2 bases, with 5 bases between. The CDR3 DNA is TGTGCCATCAGTGACACAGGCAATCAGCCCCAGCATTTT. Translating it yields CAISDTGNQPQHF.

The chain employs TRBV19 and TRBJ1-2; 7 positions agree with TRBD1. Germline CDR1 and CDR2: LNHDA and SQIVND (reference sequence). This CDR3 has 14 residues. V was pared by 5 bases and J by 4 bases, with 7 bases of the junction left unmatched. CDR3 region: CASSHTGTVYGYTF. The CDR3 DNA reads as TGTGCCAGTAGTCACACCGGGACAGTCTATGGCTACACCTTC.

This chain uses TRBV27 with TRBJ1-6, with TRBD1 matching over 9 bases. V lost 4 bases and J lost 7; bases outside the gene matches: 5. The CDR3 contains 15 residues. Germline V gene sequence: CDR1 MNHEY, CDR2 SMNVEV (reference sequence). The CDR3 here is CASSSRDRANSPLHF. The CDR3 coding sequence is TGTGCCAGCAGTTCCCGGGACAGGGCAAATTCACCCCTCCACTTT.

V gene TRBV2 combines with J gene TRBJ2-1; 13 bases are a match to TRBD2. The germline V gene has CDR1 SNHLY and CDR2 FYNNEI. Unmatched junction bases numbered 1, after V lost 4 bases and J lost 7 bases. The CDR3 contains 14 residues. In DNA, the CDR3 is TGTGCCAGCAGTGGACTAGCGGGGGGAAATGAGCAGTTCTTC. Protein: CASSGLAGGNEQFF. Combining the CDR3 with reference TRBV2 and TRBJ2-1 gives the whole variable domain EPEVTQTPSHQVTQMGQEVILRCVPISNHLYFYWYRQILGQKVEFLVSFYNNEISEKSEIFDDQFSVERPDGSNFTLKIRSTKLEDSAMYFCASSGLAGGNEQFFGPGTRLTVL.

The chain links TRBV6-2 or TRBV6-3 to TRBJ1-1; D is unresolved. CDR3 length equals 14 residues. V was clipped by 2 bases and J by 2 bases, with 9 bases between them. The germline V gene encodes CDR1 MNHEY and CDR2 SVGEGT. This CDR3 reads CASSYPGLNTEAFF. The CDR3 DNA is TGTGCCAGCAGTTACCCCGGTCTCAACACTGAAGCTTTCTTT.

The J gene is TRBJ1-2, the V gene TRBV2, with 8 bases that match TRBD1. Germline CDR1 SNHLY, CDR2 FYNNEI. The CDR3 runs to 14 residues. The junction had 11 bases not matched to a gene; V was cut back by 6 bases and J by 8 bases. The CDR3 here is CASRNLRGRGGYTF. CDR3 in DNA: TGTGCCAGCAGAAACCTCAGGGGGCGCGGCGGCTACACCTTC.

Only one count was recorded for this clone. The CDR3, as DNA: TGTGCCAGCAGCGCCTTCCGGGCGGGAGAGGGAGGAAACACCATATATTTT. Residues: CASSAFRAGEGGNTIYF. This chain connects TRBV9 to TRBJ1-3, with no clear D. The CDR3 has 17 amino acids. With 3 bases removed from V and 4 bases from J, the gap between germline ends came to 20 bases. CDR1 and CDR2 (germline): SGDLS, YYNGEE.

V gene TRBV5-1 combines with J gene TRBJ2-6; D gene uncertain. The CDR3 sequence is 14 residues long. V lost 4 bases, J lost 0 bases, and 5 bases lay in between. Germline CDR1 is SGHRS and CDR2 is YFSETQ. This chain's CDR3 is CASSQNSGANVLTF. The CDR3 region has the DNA TGCGCCAGCAGCCAAAACTCTGGGGCCAACGTCCTGACTTTC.

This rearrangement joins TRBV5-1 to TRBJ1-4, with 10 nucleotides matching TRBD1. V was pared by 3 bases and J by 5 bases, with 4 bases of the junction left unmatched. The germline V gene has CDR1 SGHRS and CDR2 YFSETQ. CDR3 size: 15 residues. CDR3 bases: TGCGCCAGCAGCTCGGGACAGGGGACAAATGAAAAACTGTTTTTT. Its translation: CASSSGQGTNEKLFF.

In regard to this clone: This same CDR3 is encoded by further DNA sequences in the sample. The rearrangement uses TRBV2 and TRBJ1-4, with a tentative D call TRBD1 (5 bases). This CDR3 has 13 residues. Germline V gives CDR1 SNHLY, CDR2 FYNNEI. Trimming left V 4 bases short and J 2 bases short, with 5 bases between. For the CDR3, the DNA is TGTGCCAGCAGTGGACAGACTAATGAAAAACTGTTTTTT. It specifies CASSGQTNEKLFF.

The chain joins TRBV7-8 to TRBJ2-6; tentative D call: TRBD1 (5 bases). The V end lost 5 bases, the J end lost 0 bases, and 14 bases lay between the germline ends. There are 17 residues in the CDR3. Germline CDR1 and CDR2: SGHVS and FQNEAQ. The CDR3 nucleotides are TGTGCCAGCAGCATAAGACAGCAAAGCTCTGGGGCCAACGTCCTGACTTTC. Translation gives CASSIRQQSSGANVLTF.

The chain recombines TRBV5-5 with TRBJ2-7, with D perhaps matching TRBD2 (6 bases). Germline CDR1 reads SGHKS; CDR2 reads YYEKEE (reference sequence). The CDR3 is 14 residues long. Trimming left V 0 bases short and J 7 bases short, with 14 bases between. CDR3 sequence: CASSLAGGVGEQYF. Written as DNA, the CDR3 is TGTGCCAGCAGCTTGGCCGGAGGGGTGGGAGAGCAGTACTTC.